One and the same sample provided the 32 T cell receptor beta chains below, sequenced in a study of neurological immune-mediated disorders. A single record per CDR3 protein comes from TCRdb applying MiXCR to the 5' RACE reads. The sample records approximately 50,000 distinct CDR3 sequences, about 9.3% being singletons. The sequenced material came from PBMCs. These receptors all come from a man in his 70s with HTLV-1-associated myelopathy (HAM/TSP).

The rearrangement links TRBV5-1 to TRBJ1-5; D is possibly TRBD1 (5 bases). The length of the CDR3 is 16 residues. In germline, CDR1 is SGHRS, CDR2 YFSETQ. Deletions cut 0 bases from V and 1 base from J, with 11 bases between. Written as DNA, the CDR3 is TGCGCCAGCAGCTTGGCCCCGACAGAAAGCAATCAGCCCCAGCATTTT. Its translation: CASSLAPTESNQPQHF. The full variable domain, its missing parts supplied by reference TRBV5-1 and TRBJ1-5, is KAGVTQTPRYLIKTRGQQVTLSCSPISGHRSVSWYQQTPGQGLQFLFEYFSETQRNKGNFPGRFSGRQFSNSRSEMNVSTLELGDSALYLCASSLAPTESNQPQHFGDGTRLSIL.

This clonotype was recorded many times. The J gene is TRBJ2-2, the V gene TRBV5-1; weak D call: TRBD1 (6 bases). The CDR3 has 17 residues. V lost 0 bases to trimming and J lost 1 base, with 13 bases between them. The germline gives CDR1 SGHRS, CDR2 YFSETQ. As DNA, the CDR3 is TGCGCCAGCAGCTTGGACGGCAGGGGCATGAACACCGGGGAGCTGTTTTTT. Translation gives CASSLDGRGMNTGELFF.

Worth noting for this clonotype: One base away lies a much larger clone, so this may be a sequencing read error. The chain links TRBV27 to TRBJ2-3; no clear D gene. The ends were cut back, 6 bases at V and 9 bases at J, with 10 bases in the middle. This CDR3 has 11 residues. Germline values: CDR1 MNHEY, CDR2 SMNVEV (reference sequence). In DNA, the CDR3 is TGTGCCAGCAGAGCTGCGATGACGCAGTATTTT. Residues: CASRAAMTQYF.

This clonotype appeared many times. This chain uses TRBV18 with TRBJ1-5, with D perhaps TRBD1 (6 bases). CDR1 is KGHSH, CDR2 LQKENI, per germline. The length of the CDR3 is 13 residues. V dropped 8 bases and J dropped 5 bases, with 13 bases sitting between them. The CDR3 loop is CASATGSDQPQHF. As DNA, the CDR3 is TGTGCCAGCGCGACAGGCTCCGATCAGCCCCAGCATTTT.

There are many counts of this clonotype. The rearrangement links TRBV7-2 to TRBJ2-5; 7 bases align to TRBD2. This CDR3 has 16 amino acids. With V trimmed by 1 base and J by 0 bases, 5 bases remained unmatched. In germline, CDR1 is SGHTA, CDR2 FQGNSA. The CDR3 loop reads CASSLGWLADQETQYF. The CDR3, as DNA: TGTGCCAGCAGCTTAGGGTGGCTAGCGGACCAAGAGACCCAGTACTTC. Looking up the rest from reference TRBV7-2 and TRBJ2-5 gives the full variable domain: GAGVSQSPSNKVTEKGKDVELRCDPISGHTALYWYRQSLGQGLEFLIYFQGNSAPDKSGLPSDRFSAERTGGSVSTLTIQRTQQEDSAVYLCASSLGWLADQETQYFGPGTRLLVL.

The sample holds many counts of this clonotype. The rearrangement joins TRBV6-2 or TRBV6-3 to TRBJ1-2; 8 bases align to TRBD1. The V gene's germline CDR1 is MNHEY and CDR2 SVGEGT. This CDR3 is 14 amino acids long. V was pared by 5 bases and J by 8 bases, with 10 bases of the junction left unmatched. The CDR3 region is CASSEDRAWFGYTF. The DNA for the CDR3 is TGTGCCAGCAGTGAGGACAGGGCGTGGTTCGGCTACACCTTC.

In regard to this clonotype: A junction boundary mismatches the germline segment, possibly from a read error. The chain joins TRBV7-2 to TRBJ1-5; D is unclear. The CDR3 runs to 18 residues. Germline values: CDR1 SGHTA, CDR2 FQGNSA. In DNA, the CDR3 is TGTGCCAGCAGCAACGCCTACAGTCGGGGAGGATGCAATGAGCCCCAGCATTTT. Its protein product is CASSNAYSRGGCNEPQHF.

This clonotype has at least ten counts. V usage is TRBV29-1 and J usage is TRBJ2-2; 13 bases agree with TRBD2. CDR3 size: 16 residues. Germline trimming cut 4 bases from V and 4 bases from J; bases unmatched to any gene: 6. CDR1 and CDR2 from the germline V gene are SQVTM and ANQGSEA. In DNA, the CDR3 is TGCAGCGTTGTAAAGACTAGCGGGGGGACCACCGGGGAGCTGTTTTTT. It translates to CSVVKTSGGTTGELFF.

The sample holds many counts of this clonotype. The chain couples TRBV20-1 to TRBJ2-7; 7 bases match TRBD2. Germline trimming cut 0 bases from V and 0 bases from J; bases unmatched to any gene: 8. The germline V gene has CDR1 DFQATT and CDR2 SNEGSKA (reference sequence). The CDR3 is 16 residues long. CDR3 loop: CSAREGGAGFSYEQYF. The CDR3 DNA reads as TGCAGTGCTAGAGAGGGGGGAGCGGGATTCTCCTACGAGCAGTACTTC.

Many counts were recorded for this clonotype. The chain recombines TRBV9 with TRBJ1-5; D not certain. With 5 bases removed from V and 0 bases from J, the gap between germline ends came to 9 bases. Germline loops: CDR1 SGDLS, CDR2 YYNGEE. This CDR3 is built from 14 residues. The CDR3 spells CASSGYGSNQPQHF. In nucleotides, the CDR3 is TGTGCCAGCAGTGGATATGGTAGCAATCAGCCCCAGCATTTT. Drawing the rest from reference TRBV9 and TRBJ1-5, the complete variable domain is DSGVTQTPKHLITATGQRVTLRCSPRSGDLSVYWYQQSLDQGLQFLIQYYNGEERAKGNILERFSAQQFPDLHSELNLSSLELGDSALYFCASSGYGSNQPQHFGDGTRLSIL.

On this clonotype itself: A much larger clone lies one base from this, so it may be a read error. The rearrangement uses TRBV18 and TRBJ2-1, with 9 bases identical to TRBD2. The germline CDR1 and CDR2 sequences are KGHSH and LQKENI. The CDR3 contains 16 residues. V trimming: 4 bases; J trimming: 4 bases; junction bases outside the gene matches: 8. DNA of the CDR3: TGTGCCAGCTCACTTTTCGGGACTAGCAGATACAATGAGCAGTTCTTC. Amino acid sequence: CASSLFGTSRYNEQFF.

In this sample, this clonotype turned up many times. This chain connects TRBV12-3 or TRBV12-4 to TRBJ2-3; D is uncertain. CDR3 length: 12 amino acids. Trimming stripped 4 bases from V and 7 bases from J, with 9 bases between. CDR3 protein: CASSWAWNTQYF. CDR3 bases: TGTGCCAGCAGTTGGGCCTGGAATACGCAGTATTTT.

There are many counts of this clonotype. The chain links TRBV20-1 to TRBJ2-7, with 7 positions matching TRBD2. Germline V CDR1 and CDR2: DFQATT, SNEGSKA (reference sequence). CDR3 size: 15 residues. V was pared by 0 bases and J by 0 bases, with 5 bases of the junction left unmatched. CDR3 nucleotides: TGCAGTGCTAGAGATTCCCTAGCGGCCTCCTACGAGCAGTACTTC. Protein: CSARDSLAASYEQYF.

There are many counts of this clonotype. The chain carries TRBV29-1 and TRBJ2-1; the match to TRBD2 covers 8 bases. V shed 5 bases and J 5 bases; nucleotides not matched to a gene: 8. The CDR3 extends over 14 amino acids. Germline lookup yields CDR1 SQVTM and CDR2 ANQGSEA. The CDR3 is CSVRLAGGNNEQFF. Written as DNA, the CDR3 is TGCAGCGTTCGTCTCGCGGGAGGTAACAATGAGCAGTTCTTC.

This clonotype has a count of ten or more. The CDR3 DNA reads as TGCAGCGTTGAGGGGTTGTTTCGTGAGACCCAGTACTTC. It encodes CSVEGLFRETQYF. The genes are TRBV29-1 and TRBJ2-5; no firm D call. CDR1 and CDR2 from the germline V gene are SQVTM and ANQGSEA. The CDR3 extends over 13 amino acids. The V end lost 3 bases, the J end lost 5 bases, and 13 bases lay between the germline ends.

This clonotype showed up many times. The rearrangement uses TRBV5-6 and TRBJ2-1; 10 bases line up with TRBD2. This CDR3 region has 17 residues. The junction had 17 bases not matched to a gene; V was cut back by 2 bases and J by 12 bases. Germline lookup yields CDR1 SGHDT and CDR2 YYEEEE. CDR3: CASSLLLAGSDMKRQFF. The CDR3 nucleotides are TGTGCCAGCAGCTTATTACTAGCGGGAAGTGATATGAAAAGGCAGTTCTTC.

This clonotype occurred many times. CDR3 protein: CASLNGYNEQFF. In DNA, the CDR3 is TGTGCCAGCCTCAACGGATACAATGAGCAGTTCTTC. This rearrangement joins TRBV7-9 to TRBJ2-1; the D is unclear. Trimming removed 8 bases from V and 4 bases from J, with 9 bases in between. The CDR3 extends over 12 amino acids. Germline CDR1 and CDR2: SEHNR and FQNEAQ (reference sequence).

This clonotype was recorded at least ten times. The rearrangement links TRBV20-1 to TRBJ2-7, with 7 bases that match TRBD1. Germline-derived CDR1 and CDR2 are DFQATT and SNEGSKA (reference sequence). V shed 3 bases, J shed 6 bases, and the junction held 5 bases outside the gene matches. The CDR3 runs to 12 residues. This CDR3 reads CSASPTGSEQYF. The CDR3 DNA is TGCAGTGCTAGCCCGACAGGGTCCGAGCAGTACTTC.

This clonotype came up many times. This chain links TRBV4-1 with TRBJ2-5; 11 nucleotides match TRBD2. Germline CDR1 MGHRA, CDR2 YSYEKL. The CDR3 is 16 amino acids. Trimming cost V 0 bases and J 6 bases; bases outside gene matches: 6. CDR3 in amino acids: CASSQEVAGGGKTQYF. DNA for the CDR3: TGCGCCAGCAGCCAAGAAGTAGCGGGAGGGGGGAAGACCCAGTACTTC.

The chain links TRBV9 to TRBJ1-2; TRBD1 is a possible D gene (6 bases). Germline CDR1 reads SGDLS; CDR2 reads YYNGEE. The CDR3 totals 12 residues. Trimming removed 3 bases at V and 5 bases at J, with 8 bases between. The CDR3 DNA reads TGTGCCAGCAGCGATCAGGGGTATGGCTACACCTTC. It specifies CASSDQGYGYTF.

This clonotype has ten or more counts. The J gene is TRBJ1-4, the V gene TRBV5-1, with TRBD1 identical over 8 bases. J lost 3 bases, V lost 3 bases, and 7 bases had no gene match. Looked up from germline, CDR1 is SGHRS and CDR2 is YFSETQ. The CDR3 extends over 16 amino acids. The CDR3 region is CASSWGYRGSNEKLFF. The DNA for the CDR3 is TGCGCCAGCAGCTGGGGATACAGGGGGTCTAATGAAAAACTGTTTTTT.

The table lists this clonotype with many counts. This chain joins TRBV20-1 and TRBJ1-6; D is possibly TRBD1 (5 bases). V lost 6 bases to trimming and J lost 0 bases, with 12 bases between them. CDR1 and CDR2 from the germline V gene are DFQATT and SNEGSKA (reference sequence). This CDR3 is built from 15 residues. CDR3 sequence: CSARFGGSYNSPLHF. The CDR3 nucleotides are TGCAGTGCCCGCTTTGGGGGCTCCTATAATTCACCCCTCCACTTT.

This clonotype was observed at least ten times. V and J are TRBV12-3 or TRBV12-4 and TRBJ2-7, with D perhaps TRBD2 (5 bases). V was clipped by 6 bases and J by 3 bases, with 18 bases between them. The CDR3 is made up of 15 amino acids. The CDR3 loop is CASSPGFESFYEQYF. The CDR3 region has the DNA TGTGCCAGCAGCCCGGGGTTTGAGTCCTTCTACGAGCAGTACTTC.

This clonotype was seen repeatedly, ten times or more. This chain uses TRBV3-1 with TRBJ2-1; TRBD1 or TRBD2 may be the D gene (6 bases each). Germline V gives CDR1 LGHDT, CDR2 YNNKEL (reference sequence). Trimming pared 3 bases from V and 5 bases from J, leaving 11 bases between. The length of the CDR3 is 14 residues. CDR3 sequence reads: CASSHQGRNNEQFF. Here the CDR3 DNA reads TGTGCCAGCAGCCATCAGGGGAGGAACAATGAGCAGTTCTTC.

This clonotype was observed at least ten times. This rearrangement joins TRBV20-1 to TRBJ1-5; 7 bases fit TRBD1. The CDR3 is 13 residues long. The V and J ends lost 7 bases and 6 bases, in that order; junction bases with no gene match: 9. Germline CDR1 is DFQATT and CDR2 is SNEGSKA (reference sequence). CDR3 in amino acids: CSGTTGIIQPQHF. The CDR3 coding sequence is TGCAGTGGAACGACAGGGATCATTCAGCCCCAGCATTTT.

At least ten counts were recorded for this clonotype. This chain uses TRBV12-3 or TRBV12-4 with TRBJ1-1; maybe TRBD1 (5 bases). This CDR3 region has 14 residues. V gave up 7 bases and J gave up 10 bases, with 22 bases separating them. CDR3: CASTAQEAGNGAFF. In DNA form, the CDR3 reads TGTGCCAGCACCGCCCAGGAGGCAGGGAACGGAGCTTTCTTT.

This clonotype was counted many times. The chain employs TRBV7-2 and TRBJ2-2; 10 bases agree with TRBD2. The CDR3 totals 17 residues. The ends lost 2 bases at V and 6 bases at J; junction bases unmatched: 9. CDR1 SGHTA and CDR2 FQGNSA come from the germline V gene. This chain's CDR3 is CASSLRLAGAFSGELFF. DNA for the CDR3: TGTGCCAGCAGCTTAAGGCTAGCGGGAGCTTTTTCCGGGGAGCTGTTTTTT. The full variable domain, in which reference TRBV7-2 and TRBJ2-2 provide the parts outside the CDR3, is GAGVSQSPSNKVTEKGKDVELRCDPISGHTALYWYRQSLGQGLEFLIYFQGNSAPDKSGLPSDRFSAERTGGSVSTLTIQRTQQEDSAVYLCASSLRLAGAFSGELFFGEGSRLTVL.

The table lists this clonotype with many counts. V and J are TRBV20-1 and TRBJ2-1; no clear D gene. The CDR3 covers 11 residues. The V gene's germline CDR1 is DFQATT and CDR2 SNEGSKA (reference sequence). V shed 5 bases and J shed 11 bases, with 13 bases lying between them. In nucleotides, the CDR3 is TGCAGTGCTCCTCGCCCGGGCCAGCAGTTCTTC. Residues: CSAPRPGQQFF.

This clonotype was counted ten times or more. The CDR3 reads CASSQQASRFNTGELFF. The CDR3 bases are TGCGCCAGCAGCCAACAAGCGAGCAGATTCAACACCGGGGAGCTGTTTTTT. The genes are TRBV4-1 and TRBJ2-2; D is unresolved. The CDR3 consists of 17 residues. Germline V gene data show CDR1 as MGHRA and CDR2 as YSYEKL. With 2 bases removed from V and 2 bases from J, the gap between germline ends came to 15 bases.

Many counts were recorded for this clonotype. The rearrangement links TRBV9 to TRBJ2-1; 10 nucleotides agree with TRBD1. Germline trimming cut 2 bases from V and 10 bases from J; bases unmatched to any gene: 12. Germline-derived CDR1 and CDR2 are SGDLS and YYNGEE. This CDR3 is 16 amino acids long. This CDR3 is CASSVVGGTGVEEQFF. The CDR3, as DNA: TGTGCCAGCAGCGTTGTTGGTGGGACAGGGGTCGAGGAGCAGTTCTTC.

V and J are TRBV7-9 and TRBJ2-7; D possibly corresponds to TRBD2 (6 bases). Per the germline V gene, CDR1 is SEHNR and CDR2 is FQNEAQ (reference sequence). With 5 bases removed from V and 4 bases from J, the gap between germline ends came to 15 bases. This CDR3 contains 14 residues. CDR3 residues: CASSQGGSTYEQYF. The CDR3 nucleotides read TGTGCCAGCAGCCAGGGAGGCAGCACGTACGAGCAGTACTTC.

This clonotype was counted ten times or more. The chain links TRBV3-1 to TRBJ2-5; no firm D call. This CDR3 contains 12 residues. Germline V CDR1 and CDR2: LGHDT, YNNKEL (reference sequence). The V and J ends lost 0 bases and 5 bases respectively, with 4 bases between them. The CDR3 reads CASSQDTETQYF. The CDR3 region has the DNA TGTGCCAGCAGCCAAGATACGGAGACCCAGTACTTC.